The 24 T cell receptor beta chains below were found in one sample sequenced in a study of shared clonotypes between healthy human individuals. Assay: immunoSEQ multiplex PCR; the TCRdb copy retains only in-frame clones and omits some. Altogether hundreds of thousands of clones are present, 70% to 80% being singletons, with the ten largest covering less than 15%. Sequences were obtained from PBMCs. Source of these receptors: a woman aged 40 to 50 in good health. Some clones in this sample may be carry-over from other donors' samples.

The chain carries TRBV5-4 and TRBJ2-3, with TRBD2 matching 12 bases. J gave up 0 bases and V 2 bases, and 4 bases lay outside the gene matches. The CDR3 runs 17 residues. Germline CDR1 is SGHNT and CDR2 is YYREEE (reference sequence). CDR3 DNA sequence: TGTGCCAGCAGCTTCGCCGGGACTAGCGGGAGCACAGATACGCAGTATTTT. Its translation is CASSFAGTSGSTDTQYF.

The rearrangement links TRBV23-1 to TRBJ2-7; unclear D gene. TRBV23-1 is an ORF, with its function uncertain. The CDR3 sequence is 14 residues long. V was cut by 0 bases and J by 2 bases, with 8 bases left in between. CDR3 in DNA: TGCGCCAGCAGTCAATCGTGGCAGACCTACGAGCAGTACTTC. It is translated as CASSQSWQTYEQYF.

The V call is TRBV11-2, the J call TRBJ1-1; maybe TRBD1 (5 bases). The germline V gene encodes CDR1 SGHAT and CDR2 FQNNGV. V was cut by 5 bases and J by 11 bases, with 27 bases left in between. The CDR3 length is 16 residues. CDR3 coding DNA: TGTGCCAGCAGCCCCGCCGGGGGTCGGGCCTCCGGGGGTGCTTTCTTT. Its protein is CASSPAGGRASGGAFF.

The V call is TRBV28, the J call TRBJ1-2; 7 bases align to TRBD1. The germline V gene has CDR1 MDHEN and CDR2 SYDVKM. CDR3 length equals 14 residues. V gave up 4 bases and J gave up 7 bases; unmatched junction bases: 9. CDR3 protein: CASSSYDRAGGYTF. The CDR3 nucleotides read TGTGCCAGCAGTTCCTATGACAGGGCCGGTGGCTACACCTTC.

The chain uses TRBV4-2 and TRBJ2-3, with a tentative D call TRBD2 (5 bases). Per the germline V gene, CDR1 is LGHNA and CDR2 is YNFKEQ. V was clipped by 3 bases and J by 5 bases, with 21 bases between them. CDR3 length: 17 amino acids. The chain's CDR3 is CASSQTLGLAGGDTQYF. The CDR3 bases are TGTGCCAGCAGCCAGACTTTAGGACTGGCGGGTGGAGATACGCAGTATTTT.

This clone has only a few counts. This chain links TRBV28 with TRBJ1-1; D is unresolved. Germline V gives CDR1 MDHEN, CDR2 SYDVKM. Trimming shortened V by 2 bases and J by 1 base, and 14 bases separated the two germline ends. The CDR3 covers 16 residues. The CDR3 sequence is CASSLISGSRNTEAFF. The CDR3 DNA reads TGTGCCAGCAGTTTAATATCGGGGAGTCGGAACACTGAAGCTTTCTTT.

The J gene is TRBJ1-2, the V gene TRBV6-1; a possible D gene is TRBD1 (6 bases). With 6 bases removed from V and 3 bases from J, the gap between germline ends came to 11 bases. The length of the CDR3 is 13 residues. Germline V gene data show CDR1 as MNHNS and CDR2 as SASEGT. The CDR3 loop is CASRDDRHYGYTF. The CDR3 bases are TGTGCCAGCAGGGACGACAGGCACTATGGCTACACCTTC.

This clone came up once. V gene TRBV9 combines with J gene TRBJ2-6; D is ambiguous. Germline assignment: CDR1 SGDLS and CDR2 YYNGEE. This CDR3 region has 16 residues. Trimming stripped 3 bases from V and 1 base from J, with 11 bases between. The CDR3 reads CASSGVSGSGANVLTF. The CDR3 coding sequence is TGTGCCAGCAGCGGAGTTTCGGGTTCTGGGGCCAACGTCCTGACTTTC.

The rearrangement links TRBV2 to TRBJ1-4, with 8 nucleotides matching TRBD1. Germline-derived CDR1 and CDR2 are SNHLY and FYNNEI. V shed 6 bases, J shed 5 bases, and the junction held 8 bases outside the gene matches. CDR3 size: 15 residues. CDR3 coding DNA: TGTGCCAGCAGCGGCCAGGGGGCAAGAAATGAAAAACTGTTTTTT. Amino acids: CASSGQGARNEKLFF.

The chain employs TRBV15 and TRBJ2-7; TRBD2 matches at 14 bases. Germline-derived CDR1 and CDR2 are LNHNV and YYDKDF (reference sequence). The CDR3 is 20 residues long. The trim removed 0 bases at V and 0 bases at J, leaving 10 bases unmatched. This CDR3 is CATSRDLRTSGRLSSYEQYF. CDR3 DNA sequence: TGTGCCACCAGCAGAGATTTGAGGACTAGCGGGAGGCTTAGCTCCTACGAGCAGTACTTC. The full variable domain, with the rest looked up from reference TRBV15 and TRBJ2-7, is DAMVIQNPRYQVTQFGKPVTLSCSQTLNHNVMYWYQQKSSQAPKLLFHYYDKDFNNEADTPDNFQSRRPNTSFCFLDIRSPGLGDTAMYLCATSRDLRTSGRLSSYEQYFGPGTRLTVT.

This clone came up a few times. This chain links TRBV5-1 with TRBJ2-5; D tentatively reads TRBD1 or TRBD2 (5 bases each). Germline CDR1 reads SGHRS; CDR2 reads YFSETQ. The V end was cut by 5 bases, the J end by 4 bases, with 18 bases between. CDR3 length equals 15 residues. CDR3 region: CASRPGPHFGETQYF. CDR3 bases: TGCGCCAGCAGGCCGGGACCCCATTTCGGAGAGACCCAGTACTTC.

This clone was counted a few times. The chain employs TRBV9 and TRBJ2-5; 7 bases are a match to TRBD2. Germline V gives CDR1 SGDLS, CDR2 YYNGEE. Trimming at V came to 10 bases and at J to 0 bases, leaving 6 bases not matched to a gene. This CDR3 has 13 residues. The CDR3 region is CASQRGYQETQYF. The CDR3 nucleotides are TGTGCCTCCCAGCGGGGCTACCAAGAGACCCAGTACTTC.

This clone showed up just once. The chain has TRBV2 and TRBJ2-7; D gene uncertain. The CDR3 extends over 11 amino acids. Germline V gene lookup returns CDR1 SNHLY and CDR2 FYNNEI. Trimming took 6 bases from V and 7 from J, leaving 10 bases between them. The CDR3 coding sequence is TGTGCCAGCAGGGGTGGGTGGGAGCAGTACTTC. It specifies CASRGGWEQYF.

The V and J genes are TRBV6-6 and TRBJ2-5; TRBD1 aligns across 7 bases. V lost 4 bases and J lost 5; bases outside the gene matches: 10. The CDR3 is 15 residues long. The germline V gene has CDR1 MNHNY and CDR2 SVGAGI (reference sequence). CDR3 residues: CASSSRNRGTETQYF. The CDR3 DNA is TGTGCCAGCAGTTCGAGAAACAGGGGTACGGAGACCCAGTACTTC.

V is TRBV11-3 and J is TRBJ2-7; 11 bases map to TRBD1. CDR1 SGHNT and CDR2 YENEEA come from the germline V gene. The CDR3 consists of 15 residues. The V segment lost 5 bases and the J segment 5 bases; nucleotides outside the gene matches: 8. CDR3 sequence reads: CASSPRGGQGDEQYF. CDR3 coding DNA: TGTGCCAGCAGCCCTCGCGGGGGACAGGGGGACGAGCAGTACTTC. Full variable domain (missing parts from reference TRBV11-3 and TRBJ2-7): EAGVVQSPRYKIIEKKQPVAFWCNPISGHNTLYWYLQNLGQGPELLIRYENEEAVDDSQLPKDRFSAERLKGVDSTLKIQPAELGDSAVYLCASSPRGGQGDEQYFGPGTRLTVT.

In this sample, this clone turned up a few times. J is TRBJ2-1 and V is TRBV28, with 7 bases aligning to TRBD2. CDR1 is MDHEN and CDR2 is SYDVKM in the germline V gene. V shed 1 base, J shed 0 bases, and the junction held 3 bases outside the gene matches. The CDR3 has 16 amino acids. CDR3 coding DNA: TGTGCCAGCAGTTTATCCGGGACTACCTCCTACAATGAGCAGTTCTTC. Amino acids: CASSLSGTTSYNEQFF.

This rearrangement joins TRBV7-9 to TRBJ2-2; D unresolved. There are 12 residues in the CDR3. Germline V CDR1 and CDR2: SEHNR, FQNEAQ (reference sequence). Between the trimmed V and J ends, which lost 5 bases and 6 bases, there was a span of 7 bases. CDR3 residues: CASSPGSGELFF. In nucleotides, the CDR3 is TGTGCCAGCAGCCCCGGGTCCGGGGAGCTGTTTTTT.

This chain links TRBV6-6 with TRBJ2-5, with TRBD1 identical over 7 bases. The tail of the sequence fits TRBJ2-7 better, so the J call may be wrong. This CDR3 spans 15 amino acids. Germline assignment: CDR1 MNHNY and CDR2 SVGAGI (reference sequence). In nucleotides, the CDR3 is TGTGCCAGCAGTACCGGGACAGATAGCTCCTACGAGCAGTACTTC. It encodes CASSTGTDSSYEQYF.

The sample holds one count of this clone. The rearrangement joins TRBV5-2 to TRBJ2-3. TRBV5-2 is an annotated pseudogene. CDR3 length equals 13 residues. The CDR3 DNA reads as TGTGCCAGCAGCTTAGGGAGCACAGATACGCAGTATTTT. The encoded protein is CASSLGSTDTQYF.

The V call is TRBV25-1, the J call TRBJ2-1; 11 bases match TRBD1. Germline lookup yields CDR1 MGHDK and CDR2 SYGVNS. V was pared by 4 bases and J by 5 bases, with 4 bases of the junction left unmatched. This CDR3 has 15 amino acids. The CDR3 sequence is CASSGPGQGDNEQFF. DNA for the CDR3: TGTGCCAGCAGTGGGCCGGGACAGGGGGACAATGAGCAGTTCTTC.

The chain has TRBV5-1 and TRBJ1-4; no firm D call. Per the germline V gene, CDR1 is SGHRS and CDR2 is YFSETQ. CDR3 size: 15 residues. Trimming removed 4 bases from V and 0 bases from J, with 10 bases in between. CDR3 in DNA: TGCGCCAGCAGCGCGAGCGGGGCAACTAATGAAAAACTGTTTTTT. It codes for CASSASGATNEKLFF.

J is TRBJ2-1 and V is TRBV5-1; 7 bases match TRBD1. Germline loops: CDR1 SGHRS, CDR2 YFSETQ. The CDR3 has 13 amino acids. With V trimmed by 3 bases and J by 7 bases, 4 bases remained unmatched. CDR3 loop: CASSWGQLNEQFF. The CDR3 DNA sequence: TGCGCCAGCAGCTGGGGACAGCTGAATGAGCAGTTCTTC. The full variable domain, its missing parts supplied by reference TRBV5-1 and TRBJ2-1, is KAGVTQTPRYLIKTRGQQVTLSCSPISGHRSVSWYQQTPGQGLQFLFEYFSETQRNKGNFPGRFSGRQFSNSRSEMNVSTLELGDSALYLCASSWGQLNEQFFGPGTRLTVL.

This chain links TRBV27 with TRBJ1-2; D might be TRBD1 (5 bases). CDR3 length: 15 residues. With 4 bases removed from V and 3 bases from J, the gap between germline ends came to 15 bases. Germline lookup yields CDR1 MNHEY and CDR2 SMNVEV (reference sequence). The CDR3 loop reads CASSSRSGGDYGYTF. The CDR3 nucleotides are TGTGCCAGCAGTTCCCGGTCGGGAGGGGACTATGGCTACACCTTC.

This chain connects TRBV10-3 to TRBJ2-1; the match to TRBD2 covers 14 bases. Germline trimming cut 6 bases from V and 10 bases from J; bases unmatched to any gene: 8. This CDR3 has 15 amino acids. Germline CDR1 reads ENHRY; CDR2 reads SYGVKD. The CDR3 reads CAIRATSGGVLEQFF. The CDR3 nucleotides are TGTGCCATCAGGGCGACTAGCGGGGGGGTTTTGGAGCAGTTCTTC.